This T cell receptor (beta chain) was found in a study of CD4+ T cells in melanoma (dated by TCRdb to between 2021 and 2022). Regarding the research as a whole: Neoantigen-specific CD4+ T cells in human melanoma were what the study investigated.

Patients with melanoma were used as donors. A few counts support this clone. It has no known antigen specificity. The sample holds no much larger clone one base away, and base qualities are not on file. The paper as a whole reports these results and caveats: The report described a correlation between neoantigen-specific CD4+ T cells and the function of CD8+ T cells, macrophages and B cells. According to the report, neoantigen-specific CD4+ T cells in melanoma displayed diverse differentiation states.

The library came from the immunoSEQ multiplex PCR assay. TCRdb holds this immuneACCESS table with in-frame rearrangements only. Some clones are missing; in checked studies, unresolved V genes explain under half, and the rest has no known cause. This sample gives tens of thousands of clones in total; nearly 70% of them show up just once. Of the sample, roughly 4.4% is held by the ten largest clones. CDR1 and CDR2 are drawn from the germline V gene: MRHNA, SNTAGT. The CDR3 runs 14 residues from the cysteine to the phenylalanine. Only the CDR3 DNA is retained, 42 bases long and in frame from the first base. Cut back by 3 bases and 5 bases, the V and J ends lie 10 bases apart.

This clonotype was sampled from a human donor with melanoma. The sample consisted of tumor tissue. Recombination connected TRBV6-4 to TRBJ2-2; the D gene lacks a confident call. The CDR3 is CASSEGSETGELFF. The nucleotide sequence reads TGTGCCAGCAGTGAGGGTTCGGAAACCGGGGAGCTGTTTTTT.